Listed here are 5 T cell receptor beta chains from one sample, sequenced in a study of CD8 T cells in Susac syndrome. Random-hexamer reverse transcription was applied to roughly 0.5 to 1 ug RNA. A single record per CDR3 protein comes from TCRdb applying MiXCR to the immunoSEQ multiplex PCR reads. The repertoire holds some 120,000 distinct CDR3 sequences, with around 90% as singletons. Sequenced sample: CD8+ T cells from PBMCs. The source is a human donor with multiple sclerosis.

This clonotype was found once. The chain couples TRBV28 to TRBJ1-3; 7 bases fit TRBD1. The V gene's germline CDR1 is MDHEN and CDR2 SYDVKM. The CDR3 covers 15 residues. V shed 5 bases, J shed 7 bases, and the junction held 11 bases outside the gene matches. CDR3 residues: CASSLWTGGGNTIYF. CDR3 bases: TGTGCCAGCAGTCTTTGGACAGGAGGAGGCAACACCATATATTTT.

The chain joins TRBV20-1 to TRBJ2-6; D is unclear. Germline V gives CDR1 DFQATT, CDR2 SNEGSKA (reference sequence). The V end lost 4 bases, the J end lost 0 bases, and 22 bases lay between the germline ends. The CDR3 totals 19 residues. CDR3 nucleotides: TGCAGTGCTATTGGGCCTCTTCGGAGCTTCTACTCTGGGGCCAACGTCCTGACTTTC. Translated, it gives CSAIGPLRSFYSGANVLTF.

This clonotype showed up just a few times. The chain carries TRBV30 and TRBJ2-7; no firm D call. The germline CDR1 and CDR2 sequences are GTSNPN and SVGIG (reference sequence). The CDR3 spans 10 residues. Trimming cost V 5 bases and J 4 bases, with 6 bases left between them. CDR3 in DNA: TGTGCCTGGGGGGATTACGAGCAGTACTTC. It codes for CAWGDYEQYF. Together with reference TRBV30 and TRBJ2-7, the CDR3 gives the full variable domain: SQTIHQWPATLVQPVGSPLSLECTVEGTSNPNLYWYRQAAGRGLQLLFYSVGIGQISSEVPQNLSASRPQDRQFILSSKKLLLSDSGFYLCAWGDYEQYFGPGTRLTVT.

The J gene is TRBJ2-7, the V gene TRBV28; 12 bases align to TRBD1. The CDR3 covers 15 residues. Trimming removed 5 bases from V and 2 bases from J; junction bases left unmatched: 4. Germline V gene lookup returns CDR1 MDHEN and CDR2 SYDVKM. This CDR3 reads CASSRGTGGPYEQYF. CDR3 nucleotides: TGTGCCAGCAGTCGAGGGACAGGGGGCCCCTACGAGCAGTACTTC.

This clonotype was counted once. The V gene is TRBV24-1, the J gene TRBJ2-2; the match to TRBD2 covers 8 bases. There are 13 residues in the CDR3. Unmatched junction bases numbered 7, after V lost 4 bases and J lost 13 bases. Germline CDR1 is KGHDR and CDR2 is SFDVKD. The CDR3: CATSDLAGKVLFF. CDR3 coding DNA: TGTGCCACCAGTGACTTAGCGGGAAAGGTGCTGTTTTTT.